The TCR beta chain described here comes from a study of cytomegalovirus exposure and HLA in healthy donors. In its sample, this clone was seen once. CDR1 is MNHEY and CDR2 is SMNVEV in the germline V gene (reference sequence). The CDR3 runs 15 residues. V lost 5 bases to trimming and J lost 5 bases, with 18 bases between them. The method was immunoSEQ multiplex PCR; TCRdb's version includes in-frame clones alone and lacks a portion of them. Of hundreds of thousands of clones listed, roughly 87% are singletons. V and J are TRBV27 and TRBJ1-2, with D hard to call. Material for sequencing was PBMCs. The clonotype was recovered from a man aged 18 to 35 in good health and CMV-seropositive. The CDR3 sequence is CASSNVGVDPYGYTF. The CDR3 DNA sequence: TGTGCCAGCAGTAATGTCGGGGTGGACCCTTATGGCTACACCTTC.